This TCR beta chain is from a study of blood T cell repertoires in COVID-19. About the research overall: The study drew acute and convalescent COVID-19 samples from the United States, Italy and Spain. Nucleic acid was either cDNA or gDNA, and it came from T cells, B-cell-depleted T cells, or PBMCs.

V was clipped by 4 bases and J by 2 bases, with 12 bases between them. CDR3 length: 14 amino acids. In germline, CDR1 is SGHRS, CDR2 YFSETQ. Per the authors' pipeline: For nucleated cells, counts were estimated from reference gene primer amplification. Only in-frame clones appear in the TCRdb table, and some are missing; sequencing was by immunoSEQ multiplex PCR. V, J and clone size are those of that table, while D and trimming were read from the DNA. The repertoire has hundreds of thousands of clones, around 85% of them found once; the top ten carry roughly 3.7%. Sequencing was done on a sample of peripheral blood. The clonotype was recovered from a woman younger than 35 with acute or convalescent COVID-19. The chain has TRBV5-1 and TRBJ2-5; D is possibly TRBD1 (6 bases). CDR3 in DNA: TGCGCCAGCAGCAAGGGGGACACTCAAGAGACCCAGTACTTC. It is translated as CASSKGDTQETQYF.